This TCR beta chain was retrieved from a study of T cells in Graves' hyperthyroidism and ophthalmopathy (dated by TCRdb to the late 2010s). About the study as a whole: Peripheral blood samples were taken at initial diagnosis, before any treatment was given. To identify TCR V-J signatures that set the groups apart, the researchers used a discovery cohort of about a hundred patients, made up of roughly 40 with Graves' ophthalmopathy and approximately 57 with stable Graves' hyperthyroidism. In addition, the study compared T-cell repertoires in thyroid tissue and in blood from several Graves' hyperthyroidism patients. The 100 or so discovery patients were randomly divided into training and test sets at a 7:3 ratio. After sampling, hyperthyroidism patients received methimazole starting at 30 mg daily, and ophthalmopathy patients received high-dose intravenous methylprednisolone. The paper reports TCR Vbeta CDR3 sequencing of some 140 peripheral blood samples: around 45 ophthalmopathy, under 80 hyperthyroidism and about 17 progressor patients. An independent validation cohort of around 20 hyperthyroidism patients and approximately 16 patients who later progressed to ophthalmopathy tested prospective prediction of ophthalmopathy.

Stable Graves' hyperthyroidism was defined as the absence of progression to ophthalmopathy over 18 months of follow-up. Hyperthyroidism patients were aged 18 to 65 years and newly diagnosed, with disease duration of less than 2 months. Any patient with an uncontrolled infection, another autoimmune disease, pregnancy or lactation was excluded. Diagnoses were established on the basis of clinical symptoms, serum thyroxine and TRAb, thyroid ultrasound, and orbital computed tomography. PBMCs were separated from 7.5 to 10 ml of fresh peripheral blood using Ficoll-Paque density gradient centrifugation. Trizol reagent was used to extract total RNA, and RNA quality was then checked on an Agilent 2100 Bioanalyzer. Comments on this clonotype: The antigen this receptor binds is unknown. Since a much larger clone is just one base distant, this may be a read error. Given the absence of the conserved phenylalanine or tryptophan at the CDR3 end, a read error is likely.

The CDR3 spans 14 amino acids, including both terminal residues. Only the CDR3 region is kept as DNA, spanning 42 bases read in frame from base 1. Germline trimming amounts to 5 bases on V and 4 bases on J, with 8 as the count of junction bases outside the gene matches. Based on the germline V gene (reference sequence), the CDR1 and CDR2 sequences are GTSNPN and SVGIG. The paper as a whole reports these results and caveats: Most expanded thyroid clonotypes (frequency above 0.001) were also found in blood, which suggests that blood repertoires may mirror thyroid immune responses. Ophthalmopathy was separated from stable hyperthyroidism by a 13 V-J signature model, with approximately 86% sensitivity and roughly 81% specificity obtained in cross-validation and 80%/75% obtained in testing. In validation, progression to ophthalmopathy was predicted by the model with 70.59% sensitivity and 72% to 85% specificity, a median of roughly six months before onset. No statistical method was used to fix the sample size in advance, and group allocation was not hidden from the investigators.

The TCR beta CDR3 regions were amplified from RNA transcripts. The first round of RT-PCR for the TCR CDR3 was performed with the HTBI primer set and the Qiagen OneStep RT-PCR kit. The libraries were constructed in a second round of multiplex PCR and then size-selected and purified. Paired-end sequencing of the libraries was performed with 100 bp reads on an Illumina HiSeq2000. The authors processed their data as follows. SOAPnuke was used to process the raw data, with reads discarded if the reads contained adapters or uncalled bases, had a mean Phred below 15, or lacked an exact constant-primer or identifier match. COPE v1.2.5 was used to merge high-quality paired reads, and clonotypes were defined as unique nucleotide sequences. MiTCR v1.1 was used to align the clonotypes against IMGT TRBV, TRBD and TRBJ reference segments. The analysis was restricted to V-J combinations with a frequency above 0.0001, which together covered about 99% of the repertoires. A TCS score was defined as the ratio of F50 (clonal expansion) to E x V (chaos), with BLOSUM62-based TCRdist applied between CDR3 peptides within each V-J. Welch's t-statistics and random forest reduced around 550 V-J features to roughly 13, which were used in a naive Bayes classifier (R e1071). TCRdb's own reprocessing of the public reads used fastp at Q25 and MiXCR and kept productive beta chains. Each CDR3 protein appears once, grouped with its most common genes and DNA. These V and J calls derive from TCRdb rather than the authors' analysis. The sample table shows about 590,000 distinct CDR3 sequences, and about a sixth are seen once. The ten biggest clones cover around 7.3% of the sample.

Sequencing was carried out using blood. The chain was built from TRBV30 and TRBJ1-5; the junction holds 7 bases that match TRBD1. This receptor was taken from a woman between 25 and 40 years old with Graves' hyperthyroidism. The bases are TGTGCCTGGCAGACAGGGAACAATAATCAGCCCCAGCATTCT. It codes for CAWQTGNNNQPQHS.